Listed here is a single T cell receptor beta chain. As yet, its antigen is unknown. The data derive from a study of beta chain features in type 1 diabetes. At the level of the study: Age and gender were similar between patients and healthy donors, as were cell yields.

V lost 5 bases and J lost 0; bases outside the gene matches: 8. This CDR3 region has 17 residues. From germline, CDR1 is SGHTA and CDR2 FQGNSA. Sequencing targeted expressed TCRB transcripts, as all isolated RNA had been reverse transcribed. Sequencing was performed with immunoSEQ multiplex PCR; in TCRdb, only in-frame clones are kept and a portion is missing. The sample includes about 360,000 clones, roughly 12% of them seen just once. Study-wide results and caveats: When cDNA is sequenced, cells with high TCR expression could be over-represented.

Sequencing was done on a sample of naive CD4+ T cells from blood. V gene TRBV7-2 combines with J gene TRBJ1-1; 11 bases are shared with TRBD1. This receptor was taken from a man in his late teens or twenties in good health. The CDR3 coding sequence is TGTGCCAGCAGCCGGACAGGGGGCGTAGGCATGAACACTGAAGCTTTCTTT. Encoded protein: CASSRTGGVGMNTEAFF.